The clone carrying this TCR beta chain came up a few times. What it binds is unknown. The data were obtained in a study of T cells in Graves' hyperthyroidism and ophthalmopathy. Study-wide background: Peripheral blood was collected at initial diagnosis, before any treatment.

What was amplified from RNA transcripts were TCR beta CDR3 regions. An initial round of RT-PCR targeting the TCR CDR3 relied on the HTBI primer set. Each CDR3 protein is one row after TCRdb ran MiXCR on the multiplex PCR reads. In the table there are about 700,000 distinct CDR3 sequences, 13% to 15% of which are singletons. Study findings and constraints: Patients with ophthalmopathy were separated from those with stable hyperthyroidism by a 13 V-J model.

The CDR3 totals 17 residues. J gave up 6 bases and V 5 bases, and 15 bases lay outside the gene matches. Germline-derived CDR1 and CDR2 are SGHVS and FQNEAQ. Patients having uncontrolled infection, another autoimmune disease, pregnancy or lactation were not included. The sample comprised blood. This sequence joins TRBV7-8 and TRBJ2-1, with 8 bases lining up with TRBD2. The TCR sequence derives from a woman under 30 with Graves' hyperthyroidism. CDR3 sequence: CASSPDPGAGESNEQFF. The CDR3 DNA reads as TGTGCCAGCAGCCCTGATCCGGGAGCGGGAGAATCCAATGAGCAGTTCTTC.